This TCR beta chain was found in a study of graft-versus-host responses after intestinal transplantation. About this clone: Its antigen is unidentified.

The protocol was immunoSEQ multiplex PCR, while the TCRdb copy is restricted to in-frame clones and leaves out a portion. The sample includes about 90,000 clones, 85% to 95% of them seen just once. Study-wide results and limits: The presence of high graft-versus-host to host-versus-graft clonal ratios in allografts characterized patients with graft-donor T cell macrochimerism. Declining HvG levels early post-transplant were linked to peak circulating GvH clone levels.

CDR3 length equals 16 residues. The germline V gene encodes CDR1 LNHNV and CDR2 YYDKDF (reference sequence). V shed 2 bases, J shed 3 bases, and the junction held 9 bases outside the gene matches. This sample comprised unstimulated CD4+ T cells sorted from spleen or lymph node cells, obtained before transplant. V usage is TRBV15 and J usage is TRBJ2-7, with TRBD1 matching 8 bases. The TCR was taken from a human donor who was the organ donor for an intestinal transplant. CDR3 sequence (DNA): TGTGCCACCAGCAGACTCAGGCCGGACAGGGACTACGAGCAGTACTTC. It specifies CATSRLRPDRDYEQYF.